This TCR beta chain was recovered during a study of persistence of HIV-infected CD4 T cells. The immunoSEQ assay was version 4, run in survey mode. Genomic DNA was diluted to 10 ng/uL, up to roughly 1 ug per sample. Some clones are missing from TCRdb's copy, which holds only in-frame ones; the method was immunoSEQ multiplex PCR. The sample has roughly 35,000 clones; 87% are singletons. In regard to this clone: Its antigen is as yet unknown.

Anti-CD3/anti-CD28 beads served as a nonspecific positive control stimulus. Sorting selected CD4+ T cells upregulating both CD40 ligand and CD69. V dropped 4 bases and J dropped 4 bases, with 20 bases sitting between them. CDR3 length: 17 amino acids. CDR1 and CDR2 (germline): LGHDT, YNNKEL (reference sequence). The clonotype was recovered from an adult man with HIV who was CMV-seropositive. This specimen consisted of CD4+ T cells sorted from PBMCs after approximately 19-hour stimulation, obtained from a patient who received antiretroviral therapy. This sequence joins TRBV3-1 (or the pseudogene TRBV3-2) and TRBJ2-1; D gene ambiguous. Here the CDR3 DNA reads TGTGCCAGCAGCCGCCGGATGAGTAGGGATAATTACAATGAGCAGTTCTTC. This sequence encodes CASSRRMSRDNYNEQFF.